This TCR beta chain was observed in a study of blood T cell repertoires in COVID-19. For the study at large: Sites across the United States, Italy and Spain contributed samples from acute and convalescent COVID-19.

Using immunoSEQ multiplex PCR, the repertoire was profiled, and TCRdb retains in-frame clones only, with some absent. The sample has tens of thousands of clones, more than 65% seen once. Germline values: CDR1 SGHTA, CDR2 FQGTGA. The V and J ends lost 5 bases and 3 bases, in that order; junction bases with no gene match: 6. This CDR3 spans 14 amino acids. Specimen: peripheral blood. This sequence was found in an elderly man with acute or convalescent COVID-19. The chain is built from TRBV7-3 and TRBJ2-7, with TRBD2 matching over 8 bases. The DNA for the CDR3 is TGTGCCAGCAGCCCCACCGGGACTAGCTACGAGCAGTACTTC. Translating gives CASSPTGTSYEQYF.